One sample yielded the 4 T cell receptor beta chains listed below, sequenced in a study of blood T cell repertoires in COVID-19. This table comes from immunoSEQ multiplex PCR, and its TCRdb copy is limited to in-frame clones, with some not included. The repertoire includes about 160,000 clones, approximately 86% of them detected once, and about 0.6% sits in the top ten. The sequenced material came from peripheral blood. The receptors here all came from a man in his fifties or sixties with COVID-19, enrolled during active disease.

This clone was seen more than once but under ten times. The gene calls are TRBV19 and TRBJ2-7, with 9 positions matching TRBD1. V was pared by 6 bases and J by 1 base, with 4 bases of the junction left unmatched. Germline-derived CDR1 and CDR2 are LNHDA and SQIVND (reference sequence). This CDR3 region has 14 residues. CDR3 nucleotide sequence: TGTGCCAGTAGGGTGGACAGGGGATCCTACGAGCAGTACTTC. This gives the protein CASRVDRGSYEQYF.

The chain carries TRBV28 and TRBJ1-5, with 8 positions matching TRBD1. The V and J ends lost 5 bases and 0 bases, in that order; junction bases with no gene match: 12. This CDR3 comprises 18 residues. The germline gives CDR1 MDHEN, CDR2 SYDVKM. The CDR3 sequence: CASSQGRWTGYSNQPQHF. CDR3 in DNA: TGTGCCAGCAGTCAAGGCCGATGGACAGGGTATAGCAATCAGCCCCAGCATTTT.

The table lists this clone with a few counts. The V and J genes are TRBV9 and TRBJ2-2; D gene uncertain. The CDR3 consists of 14 residues. From germline, CDR1 is SGDLS and CDR2 YYNGEE. With 5 bases removed from V and 0 bases from J, the gap between germline ends came to 8 bases. The CDR3 DNA reads TGTGCCAGCAGTGAGACACCGAACACCGGGGAGCTGTTTTTT. Its protein product is CASSETPNTGELFF.

The chain recombines TRBV19 with TRBJ2-3; 7 bases line up with TRBD1. This CDR3 contains 17 residues. The germline V gene encodes CDR1 LNHDA and CDR2 SQIVND (reference sequence). V lost 5 bases to trimming and J lost 4 bases; unmatched junction nucleotides: 15. Written as DNA, the CDR3 is TGTGCCAGTAGTTTGGACCGGGACAGCCTTAAGGCAGATACGCAGTATTTT. Translated: CASSLDRDSLKADTQYF.